This T cell receptor (beta chain) derives from a study of blood T cells in healthy people across ages. Turning to this clonotype: Antigen unknown.

Germline V lookup: CDR1 SGHNT, CDR2 YYREEE (reference sequence). V was trimmed by 4 bases and J by 0 bases, leaving 11 bases between them. This CDR3 is built from 16 residues. Regarding the study as a whole: PBMCs went unsorted, and a conclusive naive versus antigen-experienced comparison was therefore prevented.

Drawing of peripheral blood yielded about 9.6 milliliters from each donor. Combining a sample-barcoded 5' primer with a J-beta primer mix, a second PCR ran for roughly 7 to 12 cycles. Each CDR3 protein gets one entry after TCRdb re-called the 5' RACE reads with MiXCR. The sample has some 1.4 million distinct CDR3 sequences, 42% seen once. The gene calls are TRBV5-4 and TRBJ2-6, with D perhaps TRBD1 or TRBD2 (5 bases each). The source material was blood. The clonotype originates from a woman aged 18-35 years in good health. CDR3 region: CASSGGPFSGANVLTF. For the CDR3, the DNA is TGTGCCAGCAGCGGGGGACCGTTCTCTGGGGCCAACGTCCTGACTTTC.